The next 28 T cell receptor beta chains were all read from a single sample in a study of T cell repertoires in cytomegalovirus infection (dated by TCRdb to the late 2010s). The instrument was an Illumina HiSeq 1500. Using fastp trimming at Q25 and MiXCR clonotype assembly, TCRdb reanalyzed the public sequencing data and kept in-frame beta chains. When rows share a CDR3 protein, they turn into one entry using the most common DNA and genes. The sample table contains 450,000 to 600,000 distinct CDR3 sequences; only one count was recorded for approximately 46% of them. Of the sample, around two fifths is held by the ten largest clones. The treatment or condition label, as the study defines it: in vitro stimulation with specific CMV peptide epitopes to enrich CMV-specific T cells. For these receptors, no antigen is known. Source: cultured PBMCs, taken from culture after CMV antigen stimulation. These receptors were collected from a human donor in good health (CMV status not recorded). Some clones in this sample may be carry-over from other donors' samples.

The V and J genes are TRBV7-2 and TRBJ2-5, with 7 nucleotides matching TRBD1. Trimming at V came to 5 bases and at J to 9 bases, leaving 15 bases not matched to a gene. Germline CDR1 reads SGHTA; CDR2 reads FQGNSA. The CDR3 runs to 15 residues. Here the CDR3 DNA reads TGTGCCAGCAGCCAGGGGGATTTATTCAAGTCGGCCCAGTACTTC. It translates to CASSQGDLFKSAQYF.

This clonotype was observed a few times. The chain recombines TRBV15 with TRBJ1-2, with D perhaps matching TRBD1 (5 bases). This CDR3 has 14 residues. The ends were cut back, 0 bases at V and 8 bases at J, with 13 bases in the middle. The germline V gene encodes CDR1 LNHNV and CDR2 YYDKDF (reference sequence). The CDR3 spells CATSRDRGSRGYTF. The CDR3, as DNA: TGTGCCACCAGCAGAGATCGGGGCAGCAGGGGCTACACCTTC.

This clonotype was found a few times. The chain recombines TRBV7-9 with TRBJ2-1, with 9 nucleotides matching TRBD2. Germline lookup yields CDR1 SEHNR and CDR2 FQNEAQ (reference sequence). This CDR3 is 15 amino acids long. V lost 6 bases and J lost 2; bases outside the gene matches: 5. The CDR3 loop reads CASREAGGAYNEQFF. Written as DNA, the CDR3 is TGTGCCAGCAGGGAAGCGGGAGGTGCCTACAATGAGCAGTTCTTC.

The genes are TRBV15 and TRBJ2-2; D not resolved. The germline V gene has CDR1 LNHNV and CDR2 YYDKDF (reference sequence). This CDR3 comprises 14 residues. Trimming took off 0 bases at V and 4 bases at J, with 6 bases between the two ends. The CDR3 protein is CATSRDLGTGELFF. CDR3 DNA sequence: TGTGCCACCAGCAGAGATCTTGGCACCGGGGAGCTGTTTTTT.

In its sample, this clonotype was seen a few times. CDR3 bases: TGTGCCAGCAGCTCTACGGACGGCGCCGGTGTGGTCATTCAGTACTTC. This sequence encodes CASSSTDGAGVVIQYF. V usage is TRBV7-2 and J usage is TRBJ2-4; D gene uncertain. Germline assignment: CDR1 SGHTA and CDR2 FQGNSA. This CDR3 comprises 16 residues. The V end was cut by 4 bases, the J end by 9 bases, with 22 bases between.

The rearrangement uses TRBV18 and TRBJ1-3; D remains ambiguous. In germline, CDR1 is KGHSH, CDR2 LQKENI. The V and J ends lost 5 bases and 5 bases respectively, with 10 bases between them. The CDR3 has 13 amino acids. In nucleotides, the CDR3 is TGTGCCAGCTCAGAGGAGGGAAGAAACACCATATATTTT. This gives the protein CASSEEGRNTIYF.

This clonotype was seen more than once but under ten times. The V gene is TRBV7-2, the J gene TRBJ2-3, with D possibly being TRBD2 (6 bases). Trimming shortened V by 4 bases and J by 2 bases, and 13 bases separated the two germline ends. Germline V lookup: CDR1 SGHTA, CDR2 FQGNSA. This CDR3 comprises 15 residues. CDR3 sequence reads: CASSSWEATTDTQYF. In DNA, the CDR3 is TGTGCCAGCAGCTCTTGGGAGGCAACCACAGATACGCAGTATTTT.

The V call is TRBV6-1, the J call TRBJ2-7; TRBD2 is a possible D gene (6 bases). CDR3 length: 13 amino acids. CDR1 MNHNS and CDR2 SASEGT come from the germline V gene. The V gene lost 6 bases and the J gene lost 2 bases, with 11 bases spanning the gap. DNA of the CDR3: TGTGCCAGCAGACAGCCGGGGGCCTACGAGCAGTACTTC. Translation: CASRQPGAYEQYF.

The genes are TRBV25-1 and TRBJ2-3; the D is unclear. Deletions cut 4 bases from V and 4 bases from J, with 15 bases between. Germline CDR1 MGHDK, CDR2 SYGVNS. The CDR3 consists of 15 residues. Written as DNA, the CDR3 is TGTGCCAGCAGTGTGGCAGTGAGTTCTGCAGATACGCAGTATTTT. Amino acid sequence: CASSVAVSSADTQYF.

As concerns this clonotype: One end of the junction varies from germline; a read error may be responsible. This chain links TRBV4-1 with TRBJ2-5; 9 bases map to TRBD1. In germline, CDR1 is MGHRA, CDR2 YSYEKL. The length of the CDR3 is 16 residues. The CDR3 bases are TGTGCCAGCAGCCAAGTTCGGACAGGGGCAGGGGAGACCCAGTACTTC. This translates into CASSQVRTGAGETQYF.

V and J are TRBV6-8 and TRBJ2-3, with a tentative D call TRBD1 (6 bases). This CDR3 has 13 residues. V lost 5 bases and J 13 bases, leaving 19 bases between the germline ends. Germline V gene lookup returns CDR1 MNHGY and CDR2 SAAAGT. This CDR3 reads CASSDRSGTIKYF. The CDR3 coding sequence is TGTGCCAGCAGTGACCGCTCCGGGACAATAAAGTATTTT.

This clonotype was found a few times. The chain recombines TRBV7-9 with TRBJ2-7; TRBD2 matches at 10 bases. This CDR3 comprises 14 residues. CDR1 SEHNR and CDR2 FQNEAQ come from the germline V gene (reference sequence). V dropped 3 bases and J dropped 3; count of bases not matched to a gene: 2. The CDR3 loop reads CASSLGTSDYEQYF. Written as DNA, the CDR3 is TGTGCCAGCAGCTTGGGGACTAGCGACTACGAGCAGTACTTC.

The V and J genes are TRBV7-2 and TRBJ2-7, with D unclear. V dropped 5 bases and J dropped 6 bases, with 23 bases sitting between them. Per the germline V gene, CDR1 is SGHTA and CDR2 is FQGNSA. The CDR3 runs 16 residues. CDR3 sequence (DNA): TGTGCCAGCAGCCCCCAAGGCGGTAACATCAGGTCCGAGCAGTACTTC. Its protein is CASSPQGGNIRSEQYF.

J is TRBJ2-7 and V is TRBV10-3; TRBD1 might be the D (6 bases). Trimming shortened V by 3 bases and J by 6 bases, and 12 bases separated the two germline ends. This CDR3 spans 13 amino acids. Germline-derived CDR1 and CDR2 are ENHRY and SYGVKD. CDR3 bases: TGTGCCATCAGTGAAAACAGGGATCGCGAGCAGTACTTC. It is translated as CAISENRDREQYF.

This clonotype was detected a few times. This chain connects TRBV10-3 to TRBJ2-2; TRBD2 matches at 14 bases. The germline gives CDR1 ENHRY, CDR2 SYGVKD. The CDR3 extends over 18 amino acids. Unmatched junction bases numbered 6, after V lost 6 bases and J lost 0 bases. The CDR3 region is CAISYGLAGGANTGELFF. Here the CDR3 DNA reads TGTGCCATCAGCTATGGACTAGCGGGAGGCGCGAACACCGGGGAGCTGTTTTTT.

This clonotype was counted a few times. The V call is TRBV12-3 or TRBV12-4, the J call TRBJ1-5; D is perhaps TRBD1 (5 bases). The CDR3 length is 15 residues. Trimming left V 6 bases short and J 0 bases short, with 12 bases between. The CDR3 reads CASSDSPYSNQPQHF. The CDR3 region has the DNA TGTGCCAGCAGCGACAGTCCCTATAGCAATCAGCCCCAGCATTTT.

The rearrangement links TRBV6-8 to TRBJ2-4; D may be TRBD2 (6 bases). V lost 6 bases and J lost 1, with 10 bases in between. The CDR3 has 14 amino acids. Germline CDR1 reads MNHGY; CDR2 reads SAAAGT. The CDR3 reads CASRKGGAKNIQYF. CDR3 DNA: TGTGCCAGCAGAAAAGGAGGGGCCAAAAACATTCAGTACTTC.

The CDR3 DNA reads TGTGCCAGCAGCCAAGGGGGATCGAATGAGCAGTTCTTC. Translated, it gives CASSQGGSNEQFF. The chain employs TRBV4-2 and TRBJ2-1; the D is unclear. V was trimmed by 1 base and J by 7 bases, leaving 8 bases between them. There are 13 residues in the CDR3. From germline, CDR1 is LGHNA and CDR2 YNFKEQ.

This chain links TRBV7-8 with TRBJ2-7, with D possibly matching TRBD1 (6 bases). The length of the CDR3 is 17 residues. Trimming took off 4 bases at V and 7 bases at J, with 26 bases between the two ends. In germline, CDR1 is SGHVS, CDR2 FQNEAQ. DNA for the CDR3: TGTGCCAGCAGCTCCATTCCCTCGACAGGATCGATGGGGGAGCAGTACTTC. Translated: CASSSIPSTGSMGEQYF.

DNA for the CDR3: TGCGCCAGCAGCACCGGCCCAGGGAGACCCTACGAGCAGTACTTC. Its translation: CASSTGPGRPYEQYF. This chain joins TRBV4-1 and TRBJ2-7; D possibly matches TRBD1 or TRBD2 (5 bases each). Trimming pared 5 bases from V and 2 bases from J, leaving 16 bases between. This CDR3 has 15 residues. Germline V gene data show CDR1 as MGHRA and CDR2 as YSYEKL.

This clonotype was counted only a few times. V gene TRBV5-4 combines with J gene TRBJ2-7; 8 nucleotides match TRBD1. Losses at the gene ends were 7 bases for V and 3 bases for J; bases not matched to a gene: 9. The germline V gene has CDR1 SGHNT and CDR2 YYREEE (reference sequence). The CDR3 contains 14 residues. The chain's CDR3 is CASAIGQGRYEQYF. The CDR3, as DNA: TGTGCCAGCGCGATCGGACAGGGTCGCTACGAGCAGTACTTC. Drawing the rest from reference TRBV5-4 and TRBJ2-7, the complete variable domain is ETGVTQSPTHLIKTRGQQVTLRCSSQSGHNTVSWYQQALGQGPQFIFQYYREEENGRGNFPPRFSGLQFPNYSSELNVNALELDDSALYLCASAIGQGRYEQYFGPGTRLTVT.

The chain recombines TRBV12-3 or TRBV12-4 with TRBJ1-6; TRBD1 might be the D (6 bases). V was pared by 5 bases and J by 7 bases, with 12 bases between. The CDR3 covers 14 residues. As DNA, the CDR3 is TGTGCCAGCAGTCACAGGGAATCAAATTCACCCCTCCACTTT. Translation gives CASSHRESNSPLHF.

This clonotype showed up many times. This chain joins TRBV7-2 and TRBJ2-5; TRBD1 might be the D (6 bases). The CDR3 extends over 14 amino acids. Trimming left V 5 bases short and J 2 bases short, with 12 bases between. Germline V gene lookup returns CDR1 SGHTA and CDR2 FQGNSA. The CDR3 here is CASSKNGQQETQYF. CDR3 nucleotides: TGTGCCAGCAGCAAAAACGGACAGCAAGAGACCCAGTACTTC.

The chain couples TRBV28 to TRBJ1-2; no definite D call. The germline gives CDR1 MDHEN, CDR2 SYDVKM. Trimming took 5 bases from V and 7 from J, leaving 17 bases between them. CDR3 length equals 14 residues. This CDR3 reads CASSGYWYYVGYTF. In DNA form, the CDR3 reads TGTGCCAGCAGTGGCTATTGGTACTATGTTGGCTACACCTTC.

V gene TRBV7-9 combines with J gene TRBJ2-3; D unclear. The CDR3 runs to 15 residues. Between the trimmed V and J ends, which lost 0 bases and 2 bases, there was a span of 9 bases. Germline V gene sequence: CDR1 SEHNR, CDR2 FQNEAQ (reference sequence). CDR3: CASSLAKRNTDTQYF. CDR3 nucleotide sequence: TGTGCCAGCAGCTTAGCGAAGCGCAACACAGATACGCAGTATTTT.

A few counts support this clonotype. The chain uses TRBV15 and TRBJ2-5; a possible D gene is TRBD1 (6 bases). CDR3 length: 14 residues. Trimming shortened V by 3 bases and J by 5 bases, and 13 bases separated the two germline ends. The germline V gene encodes CDR1 LNHNV and CDR2 YYDKDF (reference sequence). DNA of the CDR3: TGTGCCACCAGCAGGCCCAACAGGGTGGAGACCCAGTACTTC. This gives the protein CATSRPNRVETQYF.

This chain uses TRBV20-1 with TRBJ2-1; 12 bases map to TRBD2. The V and J ends lost 3 bases and 5 bases, in that order; junction bases with no gene match: 8. Germline CDR1 and CDR2: DFQATT and SNEGSKA (reference sequence). The CDR3 runs 16 residues. The CDR3 nucleotides read TGCAGTGCTAGCACGACTAGCGGGAGAGGGGACAATGAGCAGTTCTTC. It yields the protein CSASTTSGRGDNEQFF.

A few counts support this clonotype. The chain has TRBV5-3 and TRBJ2-3, with 8 bases fitting TRBD1. TRBV5-3 is annotated as an ORF whose role is uncertain. The CDR3 consists of 14 residues. Germline trimming cut 8 bases from V and 4 bases from J; bases unmatched to any gene: 9. The CDR3 sequence: CASSRGQGPDTQYF. For the CDR3, the DNA is TGTGCCAGCAGCCGCGGACAGGGACCAGATACGCAGTATTTT.